This T cell receptor beta chain is drawn from a study of shared clonotypes between healthy human individuals. Overall study findings and caveats: Naive subsets generally had larger estimated richness than memory subsets. Generation probability values for non-shared clonotypes were lower than those for clonotypes shared by all four donors.

Germline values: CDR1 SGHNT, CDR2 YENEEA. The CDR3 has 14 residues. V lost 5 bases and J lost 3, with 14 bases in between. Several immunoSEQ plates received, in even portions, the genomic DNA of each subset. The protocol was immunoSEQ multiplex PCR, while the TCRdb copy is restricted to in-frame clones and leaves out a portion. The sample gives over 400,000 clones, about 96% of which show up once; 0.064% is in the top ten. To note about this clone: Its antigen is still unknown.

Investigators divided CD4+ cells into CD45RA+ naive and CD45RA-negative memory subsets. This clonotype was obtained from a woman aged 30 to 39 in good health. Sequenced: naive CD4+ T cells sorted from blood. The subset here: CD45RA+ positively selected. The genes are TRBV11-3 and TRBJ2-7, with unresolved D. The CDR3 sequence: CASSTRTDHYEQYF. The CDR3 nucleotides read TGTGCCAGCAGCACACGGACGGATCACTACGAGCAGTACTTC.